The 32 T cell receptor beta chains listed next were all sequenced from one sample in a study of cytotoxic CD8 clonotypes in ibrutinib-treated CLL. Here immunoSEQ multiplex PCR was the method, and the copy in TCRdb shows in-frame clones only, minus some. The table records 45,000 to 55,000 clones, more than 45% of them present only once. The source was PBMCs, collected after 12 months of ibrutinib treatment. These receptors all stem from a human donor with chronic lymphocytic leukemia.

The rearrangement links TRBV7-3 to TRBJ1-1, with TRBD1 as a possible D gene (5 bases). CDR3 length: 13 amino acids. The V gene lost 2 bases and the J gene lost 7 bases, with 11 bases spanning the gap. Germline values: CDR1 SGHTA, CDR2 FQGTGA. CDR3 loop: CASSLSFGHEAFF. The CDR3 nucleotides are TGTGCCAGCAGCTTATCTTTCGGACATGAAGCTTTCTTT.

As DNA, the CDR3 is TGTGCCAGCAGGACAGCTCCTAATTCACCCCTCCACTTT. Translating gives CASRTAPNSPLHF. The chain joins TRBV2 to TRBJ1-6; D may be TRBD1 (5 bases). Per the germline V gene, CDR1 is SNHLY and CDR2 is FYNNEI. The CDR3 runs 13 residues. V was shortened by 6 bases and J by 6 bases, with 9 bases between the two germline ends.

The gene calls are TRBV6-5 and TRBJ2-7; D gene unclear. Trimming shortened V by 4 bases and J by 3 bases, and 4 bases separated the two germline ends. This CDR3 region has 11 residues. Germline lookup yields CDR1 MNHEY and CDR2 SVGAGI. The CDR3 spells CASSSNYEQYF. The CDR3 nucleotides are TGTGCCAGCAGTTCTAACTACGAGCAGTACTTC.

This clone occurred many times. The V and J genes are TRBV29-1 and TRBJ1-2; D unresolved. The CDR3 totals 12 residues. Trimming stripped 7 bases from V and 4 bases from J, with 13 bases between. Germline V CDR1 and CDR2: SQVTM, ANQGSEA. The chain's CDR3 is CSAVDPSYGYTF. For the CDR3, the DNA is TGCAGCGCTGTGGACCCTTCCTATGGCTACACCTTC.

The V and J genes are TRBV5-6 and TRBJ2-7; 7 bases are a match to TRBD2. The CDR3 is 12 amino acids. J lost 5 bases, V lost 3 bases, and 2 bases had no gene match. Germline assignment: CDR1 SGHDT and CDR2 YYEEEE. DNA for the CDR3: TGTGCCAGCAGCTGGACTAGAGACGAGCAGTACTTC. Its protein is CASSWTRDEQYF.

This clone was picked up a small number of times. The chain is built from TRBV27 and TRBJ2-2; the match to TRBD1 covers 7 bases. The germline CDR1 and CDR2 sequences are MNHEY and SMNVEV (reference sequence). V gave up 3 bases and J gave up 7 bases; unmatched junction bases: 5. The CDR3 contains 14 residues. The CDR3 region has the DNA TGTGCCAGCAGTTTGAGGGGGCCTAGCGGGGAGCTGTTTTTT. Protein sequence: CASSLRGPSGELFF.

This clone was seen a handful of times. V gene TRBV6-5 combines with J gene TRBJ1-1, with a weak D call TRBD1 (6 bases). This CDR3 spans 13 amino acids. Trimming stripped 5 bases from V and 8 bases from J, with 15 bases between. Germline V gene sequence: CDR1 MNHEY, CDR2 SVGAGI. The CDR3 loop is CASSQLGTNEAFF. For the CDR3, the DNA is TGTGCCAGCAGTCAACTAGGGACAAACGAAGCTTTCTTT.

The V call is TRBV5-4, the J call TRBJ2-5, with 10 bases lining up with TRBD1. Germline V lookup: CDR1 SGHNT, CDR2 YYREEE (reference sequence). The CDR3 runs to 14 residues. Germline trimming cut 5 bases from V and 5 bases from J; bases unmatched to any gene: 6. CDR3 amino acids: CASSRQGAGETQYF. The DNA for the CDR3 is TGTGCCAGCAGTCGACAGGGGGCTGGGGAGACCCAGTACTTC.

This clone turned up a few times. J is TRBJ2-6 and V is TRBV28; 8 nucleotides match TRBD1. CDR1 and CDR2 (germline): MDHEN, SYDVKM. The CDR3 runs 18 residues. Losses at the gene ends were 6 bases for V and 2 bases for J; bases not matched to a gene: 12. CDR3 nucleotide sequence: TGTGCCAGCAGCTCCCCAGAGGGACAGGTAGCTGGGGCCAACGTCCTGACTTTC. Amino acids: CASSSPEGQVAGANVLTF.

The chain employs TRBV5-1 and TRBJ2-5; 8 bases map to TRBD2. With V trimmed by 0 bases and J by 1 base, 5 bases remained unmatched. CDR1 SGHRS and CDR2 YFSETQ come from the germline V gene. This CDR3 spans 16 amino acids. CDR3 bases: TGCGCCAGCAGCTTGGGGAGTAGCGGGGCCCAAGAGACCCAGTACTTC. Its translation: CASSLGSSGAQETQYF.

The rearrangement joins TRBV7-8 to TRBJ2-2; tentatively, D is TRBD1 (6 bases). CDR3 length: 16 residues. The V end was cut by 8 bases, the J end by 0 bases, with 16 bases between. Germline V gives CDR1 SGHVS, CDR2 FQNEAQ. The chain's CDR3 is CASSRRAGANTGELFF. CDR3 coding DNA: TGTGCCAGCTCCCGCCGGGCAGGGGCGAACACCGGGGAGCTGTTTTTT.

This clone occurred once. The genes are TRBV2 and TRBJ2-2, with 9 bases lining up with TRBD2. V gave up 7 bases and J gave up 2 bases; unmatched junction bases: 5. Germline V CDR1 and CDR2: SNHLY, FYNNEI. CDR3 size: 15 residues. CDR3 residues: CASTGLAGNTGELFF. CDR3 nucleotide sequence: TGTGCCAGCACGGGGCTAGCGGGAAACACCGGGGAGCTGTTTTTT.

The chain recombines TRBV29-1 with TRBJ2-1; weak D call: TRBD2 (5 bases). This CDR3 has 12 residues. Looked up from germline, CDR1 is SQVTM and CDR2 is ANQGSEA. The V gene lost 6 bases and the J gene lost 4 bases, with 10 bases spanning the gap. CDR3 sequence: CSVEEFYNEQFF. The CDR3 DNA reads TGCAGCGTGGAGGAGTTTTACAATGAGCAGTTCTTC.

The chain is built from TRBV10-3 and TRBJ2-1; TRBD2 matches 9 bases. The germline gives CDR1 ENHRY, CDR2 SYGVKD. The junction had 4 bases not matched to a gene; V was cut back by 4 bases and J by 0 bases. The CDR3 length is 16 residues. CDR3 nucleotides: TGTGCCATCAGTGGGACTAGCGCCAGCTCCTACAATGAGCAGTTCTTC. Encoded protein: CAISGTSASSYNEQFF.

This sequence joins TRBV2 and TRBJ2-7, with 11 bases aligning to TRBD2. J lost 13 bases, V lost 1 base, and 6 bases had no gene match. Germline V gene sequence: CDR1 SNHLY, CDR2 FYNNEI. This CDR3 contains 13 residues. DNA for the CDR3: TGTGCCAGCAGTGAAGGGACTAGCGGGTTCTTATACTTC. Protein product: CASSEGTSGFLYF.

J is TRBJ1-1 and V is TRBV5-1, with D hard to call. The CDR3 covers 11 residues. Trimming cost V 5 bases and J 3 bases, with 5 bases left between them. The germline CDR1 and CDR2 sequences are SGHRS and YFSETQ. The CDR3 DNA follows: TGCGCCAGCAGGGGAGACACTGAAGCTTTCTTT. This encodes CASRGDTEAFF.

Regarding this clone: In this CDR3 the conserved last residue, phenylalanine or tryptophan, is missing, so a read error is likely. Because the CDR3's place on the DNA is in doubt, the DNA is left out and the CDR3 is given as listed by TCRdb. This chain links TRBV20-1 with TRBJ1-3; whether TRBD1, the table's D call, matches the DNA was not checked. The CDR3 has 9 residues if both end residues are counted. Germline V gene sequence: CDR1 DFQATT, CDR2 SNEGSKA (reference sequence). This chain's CDR3 is CSARGRALG.

The chain combines TRBV9 with TRBJ2-1; D perhaps matches TRBD1 (6 bases). V lost 4 bases, J lost 10 bases, and 18 bases lay in between. The CDR3 contains 14 residues. CDR1 and CDR2 (germline): SGDLS, YYNGEE. CDR3 amino acids: CASSIEGQSIEQFF. DNA for the CDR3: TGTGCCAGCAGCATAGAGGGACAATCAATCGAGCAGTTCTTC. Based on the CDR3 plus reference TRBV9 and TRBJ2-1, the full variable domain is DSGVTQTPKHLITATGQRVTLRCSPRSGDLSVYWYQQSLDQGLQFLIQYYNGEERAKGNILERFSAQQFPDLHSELNLSSLELGDSALYFCASSIEGQSIEQFFGPGTRLTVL.

The rearrangement uses TRBV6-1 and TRBJ1-5; the D is unclear. Germline V CDR1 and CDR2: MNHNS, SASEGT. V lost 7 bases to trimming and J lost 0 bases, with 7 bases between them. This CDR3 is 13 amino acids long. As DNA, the CDR3 is TGTGCCAGCACCGTTGATAGCAATCAGCCCCAGCATTTT. Translating gives CASTVDSNQPQHF.

The V gene is TRBV4-2, the J gene TRBJ2-7, with 12 bases fitting TRBD2. The V segment lost 10 bases and the J segment 5 bases; nucleotides outside the gene matches: 9. The CDR3 covers 14 residues. Germline CDR1 and CDR2: LGHNA and YNFKEQ. The CDR3 protein is CATSARLAGDEQYF. CDR3 bases: TGTGCCACCTCGGCCCGACTAGCGGGAGACGAGCAGTACTTC.

This chain connects TRBV11-1 to TRBJ2-7, with D uncertain. Germline CDR1 SGHAT, CDR2 FQDESV (reference sequence). The CDR3 consists of 15 residues. V was cut by 2 bases and J by 4 bases, with 15 bases left in between. The CDR3 bases are TGTGCCAGCAGCTTATCTGCCTCCGACCTTTACGAGCAGTACTTC. Translation: CASSLSASDLYEQYF.

The V gene is TRBV29-1, the J gene TRBJ2-7; 9 bases line up with TRBD1. CDR3 size: 14 residues. Trimming took 4 bases from V and 2 from J; bases not matched to a gene: 6. Germline V gives CDR1 SQVTM, CDR2 ANQGSEA. The CDR3: CSVGTGAGTYEQYF. The CDR3 DNA reads as TGCAGCGTTGGGACAGGGGCAGGAACCTACGAGCAGTACTTC.

This rearrangement joins TRBV28 to TRBJ2-7; D not certain. V was clipped by 5 bases and J by 4 bases, with 9 bases between them. The CDR3 runs 12 residues. Per germline, CDR1 MDHEN and CDR2 SYDVKM. This CDR3 reads CASSAPGYEQYF. The CDR3 nucleotides are TGTGCCAGCAGTGCTCCAGGTTACGAGCAGTACTTC.

V and J are TRBV19 and TRBJ1-1; no clear D. V was clipped by 1 base and J by 5 bases, with 5 bases between them. CDR1 LNHDA and CDR2 SQIVND come from the germline V gene (reference sequence). The CDR3 loop spans 12 amino acids. The CDR3 is CASSIGETEAFF. In DNA form, the CDR3 reads TGTGCCAGTAGTATAGGGGAGACTGAAGCTTTCTTT.

The rearrangement uses TRBV29-1 and TRBJ2-1, with D hard to call. CDR1 and CDR2 (germline): SQVTM, ANQGSEA. V was pared by 7 bases and J by 9 bases, with 10 bases between. The CDR3 length is 10 residues. CDR3 nucleotides: TGCAGCGGGAGAGATATTGAGCAGTTCTTC. It codes for CSGRDIEQFF.

This clone has just a few counts. The V call is TRBV18, the J call TRBJ2-7, with 10 bases aligning to TRBD2. The CDR3 runs 19 residues. V lost 0 bases, J lost 2 bases, and 13 bases stayed unmatched. Per germline, CDR1 KGHSH and CDR2 LQKENI. The CDR3: CASSPPRTELAGVPYEQYF. The CDR3 DNA sequence: TGTGCCAGCTCACCACCTAGGACAGAGCTAGCGGGAGTCCCCTACGAGCAGTACTTC.

This clone was seen more than once but under ten times. The V and J genes are TRBV9 and TRBJ1-2; D call uncertain. Germline loops: CDR1 SGDLS, CDR2 YYNGEE. V was pared by 7 bases and J by 6 bases, with 22 bases between. This CDR3 comprises 15 residues. The CDR3 protein is CASRAVTPPRDGYTF. DNA for the CDR3: TGTGCCAGCCGGGCGGTAACCCCACCAAGAGATGGCTACACCTTC.

The chain combines TRBV9 with TRBJ2-7; 9 bases are shared with TRBD2. The CDR3 is made up of 13 amino acids. CDR1 and CDR2 from the germline V gene are SGDLS and YYNGEE. The ends lost 9 bases at V and 5 bases at J; junction bases unmatched: 9. The CDR3 bases are TGTGCCACATCAAGGACTAGCGAACACGAGCAGTACTTC. Translation: CATSRTSEHEQYF.

This clone was counted a few times. The rearrangement links TRBV11-3 to TRBJ2-3; D might be TRBD1 (5 bases). Germline lookup yields CDR1 SGHNT and CDR2 YENEEA. CDR3 length equals 15 residues. Trimming removed 4 bases at V and 3 bases at J, with 14 bases between. For the CDR3, the DNA is TGTGCCAGCAGCTACCAGGGTGTGGGGACAGATACGCAGTATTTT. It specifies CASSYQGVGTDTQYF.

The chain links TRBV11-3 to TRBJ1-1; D gene unclear. The CDR3 spans 14 residues. The germline CDR1 and CDR2 sequences are SGHNT and YENEEA. Trimming left V 5 bases short and J 1 base short, with 11 bases between. CDR3 DNA sequence: TGTGCCAGCAGCCGAAATCCTCGGAACACTGAAGCTTTCTTT. Amino acids: CASSRNPRNTEAFF.

This clone has only one observation. This chain uses TRBV5-6 with TRBJ1-6; 7 nucleotides agree with TRBD1. This CDR3 comprises 15 residues. Per germline, CDR1 SGHDT and CDR2 YYEEEE. Trimming cost V 1 base and J 4 bases; bases outside gene matches: 2. The CDR3: CASSLSGGYNSPLHF. CDR3 sequence (DNA): TGTGCCAGCAGCTTGTCAGGGGGGTATAATTCACCCCTCCACTTT.

This clone was recorded a few times. The same CDR3 also results from other DNA sequences found in this sample. This chain uses TRBV18 with TRBJ1-1; D gene ambiguous. Germline V CDR1 and CDR2: KGHSH, LQKENI. This CDR3 contains 13 residues. V lost 3 bases, J lost 2 bases, and 7 bases lay in between. The chain's CDR3 is CASSPRTNTEAFF. DNA for the CDR3: TGTGCCAGCTCACCCCGGACTAACACTGAAGCTTTCTTT. The variable domain in full, completed from reference TRBV18 and TRBJ1-1, reads NAGVMQNPRHLVRRRGQEARLRCSPMKGHSHVYWYRQLPEEGLKFMVYLQKENIIDESGMPKERFSAEFPKEGPSILRIQQVVRGDSAAYFCASSPRTNTEAFFGQGTRLTVV.